This T cell receptor (beta chain) was found in a study of blood T cell repertoires in COVID-19. Study in general: Italy, Spain and the United States were the sources of the convalescent and acute COVID-19 samples.

Those who participated ranged in age from about 18 to 89 years and resided in about two dozen US areas. Self-reported history from a screening survey and questionnaire set each donor's cohort. A PCR-confirmed or clinician-diagnosed COVID-19 case had contacted exposed participants within 2 weeks of entry. CDR3 size: 18 residues. Clones were sequenced by immunoSEQ multiplex PCR, and TCRdb holds only the in-frame ones, with some missing. This table holds roughly 200,000 clones, 80% to 85% found once. The sample was PBMCs or T cells enriched from blood (not recorded which). The rearrangement uses TRBV21-1 and TRBJ2-4; TRBD2, the D gene given by the table, was not confirmed from the DNA. TRBV21-1 is a documented pseudogene. The sequence derives from a young woman who had been exposed to COVID-19. The CDR3 sequence: CASSKISGEPRTKNIQYF. The CDR3 DNA reads TGTGCCAGCAGCAAGATTAGCGGGGAGCCAAGAACCAAAAACATTCAGTACTTC.